The present entry profiles one TCR beta chain with its context. Its cognate antigen is unknown. The entry originates in a study of vaccination and CD4 T cells after COVID-19. Background on the study: Following dose two, a median around 65 days (range 14 to 241) passed before post-vaccine samples were taken.

Oncomine TCR Beta short-read sequencing was applied to DNA from cultured CD4+ T cells. TCRdb redid the calling of the PCR reads with MiXCR, one entry per CDR3 protein. In the table there are 20,000 to 30,000 distinct CDR3 sequences, about two fifths of which are singletons. Noted time point: late sampling 161 to 241 days after vaccination in three convalescent patients. Treatment meaning: approximately 10-day PBMC culture with coronavirus spike peptide pools or control peptides (ViraFEST assay). Days 3 and 7 saw half the medium swapped for fresh IL-2 medium. Trimming removed 1 base from V and 4 bases from J, with 9 bases in between. CDR1 and CDR2 (germline): SGHTA, FQGNSA. The CDR3 runs to 14 residues.

The chain joins TRBV7-2 to TRBJ2-3; no reliable D call. The sample was CD4+ T cells from blood, cultured in vitro, taken about 7 months after SARS-CoV-2 vaccination. This TCR came from a human donor who had recovered from COVID-19. CDR3 sequence: CASSLGNSADTQYF. The CDR3 DNA reads TGTGCCAGCAGCTTAGGTAACTCCGCAGATACGCAGTATTTT.